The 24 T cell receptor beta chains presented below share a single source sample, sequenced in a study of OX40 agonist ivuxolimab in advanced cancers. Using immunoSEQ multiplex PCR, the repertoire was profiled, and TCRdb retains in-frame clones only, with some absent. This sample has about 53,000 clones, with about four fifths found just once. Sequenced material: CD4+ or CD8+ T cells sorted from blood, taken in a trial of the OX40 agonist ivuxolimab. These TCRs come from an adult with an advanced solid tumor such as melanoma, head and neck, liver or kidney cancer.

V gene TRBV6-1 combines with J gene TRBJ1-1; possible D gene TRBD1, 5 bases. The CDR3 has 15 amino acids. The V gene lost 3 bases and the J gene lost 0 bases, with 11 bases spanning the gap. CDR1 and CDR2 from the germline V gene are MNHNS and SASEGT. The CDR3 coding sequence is TGTGCCAGCAGTGACCCGGGACTCCTGAACACTGAAGCTTTCTTT. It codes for CASSDPGLLNTEAFF.

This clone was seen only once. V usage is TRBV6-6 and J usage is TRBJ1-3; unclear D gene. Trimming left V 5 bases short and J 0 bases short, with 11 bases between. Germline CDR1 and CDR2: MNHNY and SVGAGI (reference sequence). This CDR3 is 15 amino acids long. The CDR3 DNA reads TGTGCCAGCAGTGACAACCGTCACTCTGGAAACACCATATATTTT. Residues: CASSDNRHSGNTIYF.

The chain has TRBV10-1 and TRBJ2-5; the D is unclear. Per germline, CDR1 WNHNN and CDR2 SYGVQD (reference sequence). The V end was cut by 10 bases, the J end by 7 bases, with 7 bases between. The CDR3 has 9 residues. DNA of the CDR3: TGCGCCACCCCGGGGACCCAGTACTTC. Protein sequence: CATPGTQYF.

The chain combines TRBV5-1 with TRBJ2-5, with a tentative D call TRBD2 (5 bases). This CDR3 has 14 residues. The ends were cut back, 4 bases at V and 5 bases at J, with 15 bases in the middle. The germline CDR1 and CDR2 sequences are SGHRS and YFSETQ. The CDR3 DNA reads TGCGCCAGCAGCCTCCAAGCGGCCATGGAGACCCAGTACTTC. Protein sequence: CASSLQAAMETQYF.

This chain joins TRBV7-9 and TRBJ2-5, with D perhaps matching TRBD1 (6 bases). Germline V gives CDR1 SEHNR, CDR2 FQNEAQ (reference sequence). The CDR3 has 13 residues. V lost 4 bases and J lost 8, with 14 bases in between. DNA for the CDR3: TGTGCCAGCAGCTCGATTGACAGGAAAACCCAGTACTTC. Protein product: CASSSIDRKTQYF.

CDR3 sequence reads: CASSLVGFEASGNTIYF. In DNA form, the CDR3 reads TGTGCCAGCAGCTTAGTAGGGTTTGAGGCCTCTGGAAACACCATATATTTT. The gene calls are TRBV7-8 and TRBJ1-3; no firm D call. The CDR3 extends over 17 amino acids. CDR1 SGHVS and CDR2 FQNEAQ come from the germline V gene. Trimming cost V 1 base and J 0 bases, with 13 bases left between them.

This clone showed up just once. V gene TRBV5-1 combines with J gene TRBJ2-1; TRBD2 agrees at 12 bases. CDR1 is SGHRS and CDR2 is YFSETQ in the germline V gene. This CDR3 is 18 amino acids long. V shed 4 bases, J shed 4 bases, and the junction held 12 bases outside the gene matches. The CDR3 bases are TGCGCCAGCAGCGCCAAAGGGGGGACTAGCGGGTATTACAATGAGCAGTTCTTC. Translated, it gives CASSAKGGTSGYYNEQFF.

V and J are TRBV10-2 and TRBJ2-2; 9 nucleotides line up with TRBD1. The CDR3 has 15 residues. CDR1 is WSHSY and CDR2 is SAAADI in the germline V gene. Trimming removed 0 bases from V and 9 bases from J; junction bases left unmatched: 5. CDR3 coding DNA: TGCGCCAGCAGTGAGTCAGGACAGGGGATCTGGGAGCTGTTTTTT. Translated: CASSESGQGIWELFF.

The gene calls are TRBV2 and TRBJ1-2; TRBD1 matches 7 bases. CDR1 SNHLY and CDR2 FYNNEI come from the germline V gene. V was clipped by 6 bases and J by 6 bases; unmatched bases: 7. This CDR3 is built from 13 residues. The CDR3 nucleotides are TGTGCCAGCAGCCGGACAGGTTACGATGGCTACACCTTC. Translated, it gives CASSRTGYDGYTF.

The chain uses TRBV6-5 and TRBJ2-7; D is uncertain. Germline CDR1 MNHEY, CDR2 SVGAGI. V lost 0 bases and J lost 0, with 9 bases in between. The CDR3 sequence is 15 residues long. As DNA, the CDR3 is TGTGCCAGCAGTTACTCAGTCAGCCCCTCCTACGAGCAGTACTTC. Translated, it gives CASSYSVSPSYEQYF.

In DNA form, the CDR3 reads TGTGCCAGCAGCTTAGATCGTTCGAAGGCTGGGGAGCTGTTTTTT. Protein product: CASSLDRSKAGELFF. This chain links TRBV7-2 with TRBJ2-2; D is unclear. Germline CDR1 SGHTA, CDR2 FQGNSA. The ends were cut back, 1 base at V and 8 bases at J, with 14 bases in the middle. The CDR3 covers 15 residues. The variable domain in full, with the rest retrieved from reference TRBV7-2 and TRBJ2-2, is GAGVSQSPSNKVTEKGKDVELRCDPISGHTALYWYRQSLGQGLEFLIYFQGNSAPDKSGLPSDRFSAERTGGSVSTLTIQRTQQEDSAVYLCASSLDRSKAGELFFGEGSRLTVL.

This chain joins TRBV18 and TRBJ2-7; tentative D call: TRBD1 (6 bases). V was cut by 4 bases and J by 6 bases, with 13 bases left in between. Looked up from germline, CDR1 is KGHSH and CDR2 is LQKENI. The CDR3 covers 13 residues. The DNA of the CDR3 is TGTGCCAGCTCACTAAAACAGGGTGGCGAGCAGTACTTC. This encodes CASSLKQGGEQYF.

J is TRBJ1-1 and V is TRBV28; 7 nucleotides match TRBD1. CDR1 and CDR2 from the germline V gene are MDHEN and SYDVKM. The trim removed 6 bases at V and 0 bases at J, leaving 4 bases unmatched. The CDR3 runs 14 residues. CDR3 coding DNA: TGTGCCAGCAGACCGGACAGGATGAACACTGAAGCTTTCTTT. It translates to CASRPDRMNTEAFF.

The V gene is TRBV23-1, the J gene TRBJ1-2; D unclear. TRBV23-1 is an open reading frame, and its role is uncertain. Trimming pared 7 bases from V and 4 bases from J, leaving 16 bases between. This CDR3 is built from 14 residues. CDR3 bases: TGCGCCAGCACCTTAGCGATAATGAGCTATGGCTACACCTTC. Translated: CASTLAIMSYGYTF.

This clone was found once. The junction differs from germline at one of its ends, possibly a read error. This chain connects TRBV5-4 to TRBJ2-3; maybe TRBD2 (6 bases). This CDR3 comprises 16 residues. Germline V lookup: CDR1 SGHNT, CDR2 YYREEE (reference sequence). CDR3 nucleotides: TGTGCCAACAGCTTGGATCTGGGACTGAGCACAGATACGCAGTATTTT. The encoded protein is CANSLDLGLSTDTQYF.

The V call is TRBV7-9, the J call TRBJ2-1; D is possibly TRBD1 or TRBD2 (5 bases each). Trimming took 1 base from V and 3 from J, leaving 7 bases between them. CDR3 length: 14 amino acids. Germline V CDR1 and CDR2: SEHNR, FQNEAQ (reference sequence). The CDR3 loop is CASSLGDRYNEQFF. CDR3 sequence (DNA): TGTGCCAGCAGCTTAGGGGACCGCTACAATGAGCAGTTCTTC.

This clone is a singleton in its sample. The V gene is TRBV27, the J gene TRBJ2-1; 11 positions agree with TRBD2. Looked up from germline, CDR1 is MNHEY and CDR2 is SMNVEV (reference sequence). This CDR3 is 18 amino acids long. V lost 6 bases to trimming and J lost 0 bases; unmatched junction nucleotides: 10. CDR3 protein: CASSFSGRATSSYNEQFF. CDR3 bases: TGTGCCAGCAGCTTTAGCGGGAGGGCTACTAGCTCCTACAATGAGCAGTTCTTC.

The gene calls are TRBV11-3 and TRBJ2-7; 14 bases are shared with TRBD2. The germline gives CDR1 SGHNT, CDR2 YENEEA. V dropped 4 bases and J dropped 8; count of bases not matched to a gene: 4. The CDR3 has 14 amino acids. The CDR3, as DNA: TGTGCCAGCAGCTCGGGACTAGCGGGAGCTCAGCAGTACTTC. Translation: CASSSGLAGAQQYF. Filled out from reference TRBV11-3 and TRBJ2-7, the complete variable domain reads EAGVVQSPRYKIIEKKQPVAFWCNPISGHNTLYWYLQNLGQGPELLIRYENEEAVDDSQLPKDRFSAERLKGVDSTLKIQPAELGDSAVYLCASSSGLAGAQQYFGPGTRLTVT.

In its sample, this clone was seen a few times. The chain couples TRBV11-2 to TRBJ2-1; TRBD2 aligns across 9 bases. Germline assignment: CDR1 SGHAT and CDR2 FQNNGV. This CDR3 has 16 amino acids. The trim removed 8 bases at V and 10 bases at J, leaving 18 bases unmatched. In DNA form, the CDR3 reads TGTGCCAGCGGGCGTTTACGCGGGAGGGCTTCAGGGGAGCAGTTCTTC. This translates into CASGRLRGRASGEQFF. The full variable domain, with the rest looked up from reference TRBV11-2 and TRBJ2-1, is EAGVAQSPRYKIIEKRQSVAFWCNPISGHATLYWYQQILGQGPKLLIQFQNNGVVDDSQLPKDRFSAERLKGVDSTLKIQPAKLEDSAVYLCASGRLRGRASGEQFFGPGTRLTVL.

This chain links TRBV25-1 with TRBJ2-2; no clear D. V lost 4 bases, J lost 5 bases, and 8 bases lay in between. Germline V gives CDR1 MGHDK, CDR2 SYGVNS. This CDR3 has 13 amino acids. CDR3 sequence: CASSGSLTGELFF. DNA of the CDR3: TGTGCCAGCAGTGGCTCACTAACCGGGGAGCTGTTTTTT.

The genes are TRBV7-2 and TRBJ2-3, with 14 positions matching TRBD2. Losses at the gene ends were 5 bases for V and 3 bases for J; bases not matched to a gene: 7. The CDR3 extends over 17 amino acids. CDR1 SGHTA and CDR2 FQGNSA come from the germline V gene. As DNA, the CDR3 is TGTGCCAGCAGCACCAGGGGGACTAGCGGGAGTACAGATACGCAGTATTTT. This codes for CASSTRGTSGSTDTQYF.

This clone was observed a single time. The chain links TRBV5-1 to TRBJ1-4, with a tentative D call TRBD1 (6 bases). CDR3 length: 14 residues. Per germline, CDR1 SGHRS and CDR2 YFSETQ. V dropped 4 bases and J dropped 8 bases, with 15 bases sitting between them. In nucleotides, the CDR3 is TGCGCCAGCAGCGGCTACAGGGAGCCCGAAAAACTGTTTTTT. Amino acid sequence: CASSGYREPEKLFF.

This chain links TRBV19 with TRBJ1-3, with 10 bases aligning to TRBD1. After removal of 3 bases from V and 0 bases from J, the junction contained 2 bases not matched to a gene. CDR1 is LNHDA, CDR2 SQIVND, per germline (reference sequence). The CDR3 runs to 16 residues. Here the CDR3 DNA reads TGTGCCAGTAGTATGACAGGGGGCGTCTCTGGAAACACCATATATTTT. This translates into CASSMTGGVSGNTIYF. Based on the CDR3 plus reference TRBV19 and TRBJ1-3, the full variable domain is DGGITQSPKYLFRKEGQNVTLSCEQNLNHDAMYWYRQDPGQGLRLIYYSQIVNDFQKGDIAEGYSVSREKKESFPLTVTSAQKNPTAFYLCASSMTGGVSGNTIYFGEGSWLTVV.

The CDR3 region has the DNA TGTGCCAGCAGCTTAGATCGATCCGGGGCCGGCTATGGCTACACCTTC. Encoded protein: CASSLDRSGAGYGYTF. This chain joins TRBV11-2 and TRBJ1-2; D possibly corresponds to TRBD1 (5 bases). The germline V gene has CDR1 SGHAT and CDR2 FQNNGV. V lost 0 bases, J lost 4 bases, and 15 bases lay in between. The CDR3 runs 16 residues.